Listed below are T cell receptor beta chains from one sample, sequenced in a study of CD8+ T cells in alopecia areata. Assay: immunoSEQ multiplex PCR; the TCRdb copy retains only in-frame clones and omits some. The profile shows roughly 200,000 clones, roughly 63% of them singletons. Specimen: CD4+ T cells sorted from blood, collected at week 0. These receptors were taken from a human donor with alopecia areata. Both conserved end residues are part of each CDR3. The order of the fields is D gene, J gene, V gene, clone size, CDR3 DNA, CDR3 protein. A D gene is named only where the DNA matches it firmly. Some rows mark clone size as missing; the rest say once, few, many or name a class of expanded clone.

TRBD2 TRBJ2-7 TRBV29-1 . TGCAGCGTTGAAGGGGCGGGGGTCACGTCCGCGCAGTACTTC CSVEGAGVTSAQYF
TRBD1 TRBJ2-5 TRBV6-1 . TGTGCCAGCAGTGCAGGACAGGGAAAGGAGACCCAGTACTTC CASSAGQGKETQYF
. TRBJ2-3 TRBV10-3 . TGTGCCATCAGTGAGTCAGCCGCAGATACGCAGTATTTT CAISESAADTQYF
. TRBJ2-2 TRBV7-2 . TGTGCCAGCTCGAACACCGGGGAGCTGTTTTTT CASSNTGELFF
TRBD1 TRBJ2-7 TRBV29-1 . TGCAGCGTCCGGGACAGGGGGAGCTACGAGCAGTACTTC CSVRDRGSYEQYF
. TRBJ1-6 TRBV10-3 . TGTGCCATCAGAGGCGGGCCATCAGTACCCCTCCACTTT CAIRGGPSVPLHF
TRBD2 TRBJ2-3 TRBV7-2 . TGTGCCAGCAGCTTAGCGCTACTAGCGGGGACTACGCAGTATTTT CASSLALLAGTTQYF
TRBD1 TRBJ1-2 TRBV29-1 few TGCAGCGTTGTTGGACAGGGAGGGGATGGCTACACCTTC CSVVGQGGDGYTF
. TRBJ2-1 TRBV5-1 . TGCGCCAGCAGCTCGCTCTCCTACAATGAGCAGTTCTTC CASSSLSYNEQFF
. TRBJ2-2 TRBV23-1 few TGCGCCAGCAGTCAATGCGCAAGCACGAACACCGGGGAGCTGTTTTTT CASSQCASTNTGELFF
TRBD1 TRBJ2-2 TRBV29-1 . TGCAGCGTCAGGGACAGGGCTAACACCGGGGAGCTGTTTTTT CSVRDRANTGELFF
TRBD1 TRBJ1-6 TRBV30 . TGTGCCGGGGACAGGGCGGATTCACCCCTCCACTTT CAGDRADSPLHF
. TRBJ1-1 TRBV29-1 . TGCAGCGTTGAATCTCTCGGGCCCACTGAAGCTTTCTTT CSVESLGPTEAFF
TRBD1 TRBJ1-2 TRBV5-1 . TGCGCCAGCAGCCAGGGACAGGGTGATGGCTACACCTTC CASSQGQGDGYTF
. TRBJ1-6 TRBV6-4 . TGTGCCAGCAGTGACCGGGGTTTCATCGACCCCCTCCACTTT CASSDRGFIDPLHF
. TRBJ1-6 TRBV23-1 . TGCGCCAGTTCGAGAAGGAGCTCCTATAATTCACCCCTCCACTTT CASSRRSSYNSPLHF
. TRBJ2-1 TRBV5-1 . TGCGCCAGCAGCCTCATTCGCGATGAGCAGTTCTTC CASSLIRDEQFF
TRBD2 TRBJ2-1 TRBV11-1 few TGTGCCAGCAGCCCACCGGGGGAGCGGGGGGGCCATCGTGAGCAGTTCTTC CASSPPGERGGHREQFF
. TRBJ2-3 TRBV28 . TGTGCCAGCAGTTTCTTCGTCGGGGGAGACTCCACAGATACGCAGTATTTT CASSFFVGGDSTDTQYF
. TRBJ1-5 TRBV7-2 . TGTGCCAGCAGCTTGGGAAGAGGTTATAGCAATCAGCCCCAGCATTTT CASSLGRGYSNQPQHF
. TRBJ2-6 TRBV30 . TGTGCCTGGAGCCAGCCGGGCCCCGGGACCAACGTCCTGACTTTC CAWSQPGPGTNVLTF
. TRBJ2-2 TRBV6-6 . TGTGCCAGCAGTTACTTGAACACCGGGGAGCTGTTTTTT CASSYLNTGELFF
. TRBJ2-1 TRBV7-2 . TGTGCCAGCAGCATACTACAGAGAAATGAGCAGTTCTTC CASSILQRNEQFF
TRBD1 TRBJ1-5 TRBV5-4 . TGTGCCAGCAGCGCGACAGGGCATCAGCCCCAGCATTTT CASSATGHQPQHF
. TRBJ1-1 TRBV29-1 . TGCAGCGTTGAAGGCAGACAGAACACTGAAGCTTTCTTT CSVEGRQNTEAFF
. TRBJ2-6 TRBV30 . TGTGCCTGGAGTGCCTTATACTCTGGGGCCAACGTCCTGACTTTC CAWSALYSGANVLTF
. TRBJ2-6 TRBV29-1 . TGCAGCGTCGGACCCCTCTCTGGGGCCAACGTCCTGACTTTC CSVGPLSGANVLTF
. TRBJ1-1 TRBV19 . TGTGCCAGTAGTATTATCGCGTCAGCTAACACTGAAGCTTTCTTT CASSIIASANTEAFF
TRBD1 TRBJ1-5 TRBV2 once TGTGCCAGCACCCCGGACAGGGGCAATCAGCCCCAGCATTTT CASTPDRGNQPQHF
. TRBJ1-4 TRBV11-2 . TGTGCCAGCAGTCGAGACAGCGGGAATGAAAAACTGTTTTTT CASSRDSGNEKLFF
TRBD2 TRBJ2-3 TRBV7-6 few TGTGCCAGCAGCTCGACTAGCGGGGGGGCGACGGATACGCAGTATTTT CASSSTSGGATDTQYF
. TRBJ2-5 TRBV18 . TGTGCCAGCTCACCACTTACTGACAGACAAGAGACCCAGTACTTC CASSPLTDRQETQYF
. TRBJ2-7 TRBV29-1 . TGCAGCGTTGTCAGGTCCAGGGGAGGCGAGCAGTACTTC CSVVRSRGGEQYF
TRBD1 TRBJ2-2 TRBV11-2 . TGTGCCAGCAGCTTAGATGTAAGGGGGCGCGGCACCGGGGAGCTGTTTTTT CASSLDVRGRGTGELFF
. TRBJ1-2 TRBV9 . TGTGCCAGCAGCGTAGGCAGGAACTATGGCTACACCTTC CASSVGRNYGYTF
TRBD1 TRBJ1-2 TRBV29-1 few TGCAGCGTTGAAGTGGGACAGAGCTACACCTTC CSVEVGQSYTF
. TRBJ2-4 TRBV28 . TGTGCCAGCAGTTTGGAACCGCCCGCAGGATTTAAAAACATTCAGTACTTC CASSLEPPAGFKNIQYF
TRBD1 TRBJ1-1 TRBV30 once TGTGCCTGGAGTTCACAGGGGTCCACTGAAGCTTTCTTT CAWSSQGSTEAFF
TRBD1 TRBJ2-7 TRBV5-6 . TGTGCCAGCAGCTCAATTGGTCGGGGACAGTCCTACGAGCAGTACTTC CASSSIGRGQSYEQYF
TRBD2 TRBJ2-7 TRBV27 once TGTGCCAGCAGTTCGGGGGGGGGTGCCTACGAGCAGTACTTC CASSSGGGAYEQYF
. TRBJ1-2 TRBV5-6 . TGTGCCAGCAGCTTGGCCGCAGGTTGGGGCTATGGCTACACCTTC CASSLAAGWGYGYTF
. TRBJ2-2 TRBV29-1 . TGCAGCGTGACCGGGAGCCTTGCTACCGGGGAGCTGTTTTTT CSVTGSLATGELFF
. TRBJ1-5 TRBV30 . TGTGCCTGGAGTAGTGGTCCGGTCAATCAGCCCCAGCATTTT CAWSSGPVNQPQHF
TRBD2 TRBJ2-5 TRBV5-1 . TGCGCCAGCAGCTCGGCAGCGGGGGGGTACCAAGAGACCCAGTACTTC CASSSAAGGYQETQYF
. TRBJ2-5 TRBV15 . TGTGCCACCAGCCGGACCGGACAGCAAGAGACCCAGTACTTC CATSRTGQQETQYF
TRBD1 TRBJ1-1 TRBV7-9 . TGTGCCAGCAGCTCTTTACAGGGGGCGAAAACTGAAGCTTTCTTT CASSSLQGAKTEAFF
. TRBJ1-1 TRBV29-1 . TGCAGCGTTGGGCTCCGACTGGGGAACACTGAAGCTTTCTTT CSVGLRLGNTEAFF
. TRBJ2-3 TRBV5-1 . TGCGCCAGCAGCCGGTCGACAGTTACAGATACGCAGTATTTT CASSRSTVTDTQYF
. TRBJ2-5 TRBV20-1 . TGCAGTGTCCCCGCTTGGGAGACCCAGTACTTC CSVPAWETQYF
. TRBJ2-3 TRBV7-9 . TGTGCCAGCAGTATAGGAGCGGGTCTAAGCACAGATACGCAGTATTTT CASSIGAGLSTDTQYF
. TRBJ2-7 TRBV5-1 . TGCGCCAGCAGCTGGACAGAGAGCTCCTACGAGCAGTACTTC CASSWTESSYEQYF
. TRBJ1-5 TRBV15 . TGTGCCACCAGCCCCTCGGCAAAGCAGCCCCAGCATTTT CATSPSAKQPQHF
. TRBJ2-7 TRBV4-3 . TGCGCCAGCAGCCAAGATAGGGGAGATTGGGGGAGCTCCTACGAGCAGTACTTC CASSQDRGDWGSSYEQYF
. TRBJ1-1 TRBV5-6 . TGTGCCAGCAGCTTGGGGACCTACCCCGGTCTGAACACTGAAGCTTTCTTT CASSLGTYPGLNTEAFF